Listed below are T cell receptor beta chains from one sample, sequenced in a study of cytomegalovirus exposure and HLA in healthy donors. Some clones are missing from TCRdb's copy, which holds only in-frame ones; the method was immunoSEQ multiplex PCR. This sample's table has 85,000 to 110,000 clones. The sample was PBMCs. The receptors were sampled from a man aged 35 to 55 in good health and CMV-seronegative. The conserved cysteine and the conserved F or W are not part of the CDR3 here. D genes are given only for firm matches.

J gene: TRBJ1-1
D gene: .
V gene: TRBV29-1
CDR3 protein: SVGGHGNGTEAF

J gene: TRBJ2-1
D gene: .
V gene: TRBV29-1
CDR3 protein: SVRERFDEQF

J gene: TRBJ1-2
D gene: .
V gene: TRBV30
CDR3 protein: AWDEGEDYGYT

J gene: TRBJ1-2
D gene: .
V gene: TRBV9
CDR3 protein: ASSALRDGYT

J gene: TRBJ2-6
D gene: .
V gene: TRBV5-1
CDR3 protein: ASSLAADSGANVLT

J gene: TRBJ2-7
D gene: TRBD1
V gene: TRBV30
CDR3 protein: AWRTTGVYEQY

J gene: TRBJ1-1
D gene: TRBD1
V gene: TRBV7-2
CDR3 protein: ASSQRTGKNTEAF

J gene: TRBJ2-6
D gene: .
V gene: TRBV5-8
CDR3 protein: ASSLSGTPSGANVLT

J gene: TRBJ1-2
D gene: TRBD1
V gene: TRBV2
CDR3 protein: ASRSRDRADYGYT

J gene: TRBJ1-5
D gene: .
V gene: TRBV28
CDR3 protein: ASSFPGYSNQPQH

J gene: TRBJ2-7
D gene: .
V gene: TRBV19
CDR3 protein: ASSISSSYEQY

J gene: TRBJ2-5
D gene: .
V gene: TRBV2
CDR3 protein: ASRVHEGGEKTQY

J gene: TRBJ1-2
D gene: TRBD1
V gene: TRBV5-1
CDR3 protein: ASSLAPTGDGYT

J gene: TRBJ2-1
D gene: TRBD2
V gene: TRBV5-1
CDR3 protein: ASSPAVKAGEGMNEQF

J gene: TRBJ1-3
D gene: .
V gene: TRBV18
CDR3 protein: ASSPETGNTIY

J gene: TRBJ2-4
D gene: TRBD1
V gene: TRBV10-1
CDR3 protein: ASSESSQGANIQY

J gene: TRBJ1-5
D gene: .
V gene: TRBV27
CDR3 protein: ASSLSSGGQGSQH

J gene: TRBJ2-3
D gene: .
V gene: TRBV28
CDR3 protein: ASSEWRSGDTQY

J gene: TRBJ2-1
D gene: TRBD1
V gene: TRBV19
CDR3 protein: ASRRGRLDEQF

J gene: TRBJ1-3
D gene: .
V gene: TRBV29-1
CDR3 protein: SAINGNTIY

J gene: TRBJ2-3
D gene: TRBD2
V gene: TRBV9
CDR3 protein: ASSEGRLAGRTDTQY

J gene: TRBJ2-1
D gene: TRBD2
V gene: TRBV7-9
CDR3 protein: ASSQGGLAGARNEQF

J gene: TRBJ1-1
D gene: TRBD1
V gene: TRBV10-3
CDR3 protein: AISRQGGTEAF

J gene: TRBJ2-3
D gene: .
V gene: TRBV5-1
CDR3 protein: ASSLSGTDTQY

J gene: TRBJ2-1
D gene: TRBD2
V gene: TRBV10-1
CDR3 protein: ASSAGLAVPYNEQF

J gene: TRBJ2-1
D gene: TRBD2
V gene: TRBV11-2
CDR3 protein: ASSPRGLAGGPNEQF

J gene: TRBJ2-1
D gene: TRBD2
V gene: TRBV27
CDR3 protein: ASSPIAGGAFDEQF

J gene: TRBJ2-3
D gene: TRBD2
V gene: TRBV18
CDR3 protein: ASSTPSGRRADTQY

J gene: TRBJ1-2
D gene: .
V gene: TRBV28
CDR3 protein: ASSFAGSYGYT

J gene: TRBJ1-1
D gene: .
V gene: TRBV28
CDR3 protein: ASSLESRGAEAF

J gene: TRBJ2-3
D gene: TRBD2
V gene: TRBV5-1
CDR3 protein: ASSTSGGGDTQY

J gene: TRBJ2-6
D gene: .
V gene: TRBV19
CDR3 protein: ASQQSGGPGANVLT

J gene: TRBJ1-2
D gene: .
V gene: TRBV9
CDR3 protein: ASSVAQSFNYGYT

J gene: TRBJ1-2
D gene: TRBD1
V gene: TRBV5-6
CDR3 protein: ASSLPGQGGTHNYGYT

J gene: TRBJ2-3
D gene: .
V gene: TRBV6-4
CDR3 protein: ASSGSSSADTQY

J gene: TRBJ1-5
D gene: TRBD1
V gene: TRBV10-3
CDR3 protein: AISGGQGAGQPQH

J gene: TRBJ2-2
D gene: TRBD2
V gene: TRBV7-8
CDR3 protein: ASSLVIIPGTSSAGELF

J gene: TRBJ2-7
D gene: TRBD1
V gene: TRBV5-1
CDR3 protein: ASSQDRAKTYEQY

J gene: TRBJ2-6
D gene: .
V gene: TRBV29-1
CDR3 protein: SVEEGGGSGANVLT

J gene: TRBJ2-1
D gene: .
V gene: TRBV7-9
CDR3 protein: ASSSPSEQQF

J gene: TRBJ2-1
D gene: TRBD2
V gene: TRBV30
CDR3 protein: AWSVKTSGYNEQF

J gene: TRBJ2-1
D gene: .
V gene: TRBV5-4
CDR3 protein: ASSNGGRSEQF

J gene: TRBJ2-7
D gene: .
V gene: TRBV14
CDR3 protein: ASSQDRVYEQY

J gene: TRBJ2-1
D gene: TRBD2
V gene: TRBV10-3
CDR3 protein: AISDIASGGEQF

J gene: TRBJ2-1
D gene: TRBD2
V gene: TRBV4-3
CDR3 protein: ASSHEPGLAGGGEQF

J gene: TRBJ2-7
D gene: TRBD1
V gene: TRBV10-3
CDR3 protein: AISEEGQGVEQY

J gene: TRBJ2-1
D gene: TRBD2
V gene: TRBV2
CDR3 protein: ASSEGLAAEQF

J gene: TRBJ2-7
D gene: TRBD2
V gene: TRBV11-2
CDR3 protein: ASSLAGSYEQY

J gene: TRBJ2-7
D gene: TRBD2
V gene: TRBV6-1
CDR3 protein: ASSISGSLSYEQY

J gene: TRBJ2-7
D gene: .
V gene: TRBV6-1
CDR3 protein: ASSATYNYEQY

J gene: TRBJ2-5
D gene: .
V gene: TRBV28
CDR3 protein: ASSLHSGSSETQY

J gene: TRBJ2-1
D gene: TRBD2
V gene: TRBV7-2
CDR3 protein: ASSLAPGGGRVNEQF

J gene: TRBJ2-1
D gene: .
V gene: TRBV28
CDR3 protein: ASSSGPLRNEQF

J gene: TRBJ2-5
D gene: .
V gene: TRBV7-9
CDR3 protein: ASSLGFGGAGQETQY

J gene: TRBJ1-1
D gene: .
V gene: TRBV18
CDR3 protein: ASSPPRQLNTEAF

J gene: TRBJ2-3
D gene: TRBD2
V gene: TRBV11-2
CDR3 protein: ASSSGLAGGPSTDTQY

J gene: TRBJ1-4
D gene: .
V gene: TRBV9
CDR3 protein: ASSVAREPPANEKLF

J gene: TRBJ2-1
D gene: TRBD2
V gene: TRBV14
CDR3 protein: ASSQDKVMRLAGNNEQF

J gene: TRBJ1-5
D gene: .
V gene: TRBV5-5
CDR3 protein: ASSLVAGESNQPQH